This record covers a single T cell receptor beta chain. Its matching antigen is unknown. The data were obtained in a study of cytomegalovirus exposure and HLA in healthy donors. PCR employed 60 Vbeta and 13 Jbeta primers. Sequencing used immunoSEQ multiplex PCR; TCRdb keeps in-frame clones, though not all of them. The data hold under 200,000 clones, with roughly 85% observed a single time. The CDR3 sequence is 15 residues long. Germline V CDR1 and CDR2: SGHKS, YYEKEE (reference sequence). V shed 0 bases, J shed 8 bases, and the junction held 5 bases outside the gene matches. The study's findings and limits: The classifier was said to identify cytomegalovirus status with high specificity and sensitivity. CMV serostatus alone was available as immune exposure information.

The chain combines TRBV5-5 with TRBJ1-4; 9 nucleotides match TRBD1. This sequence was found in a woman in her forties in good health and CMV-seronegative. The material sequenced was PBMCs. The CDR3 loop is CASSLEGQGYEKLFF. CDR3 nucleotides: TGTGCCAGCAGCTTGGAGGGACAGGGTTACGAAAAACTGTTTTTT.